Presented here are 15 T cell receptor beta chains from one specimen sequenced in a study of cytomegalovirus exposure and HLA in healthy donors. The PCR contained 60 Vbeta and 13 Jbeta primers. Assay: immunoSEQ multiplex PCR; the TCRdb copy retains only in-frame clones and omits some. The table shows fewer than 90,000 clones, with less than 85% occurring only once. The specimen sequenced was PBMCs. These receptors all come from a woman in her 50s in good health and CMV-seropositive.

About this clone itself: Other nucleotide sequences from this sample produce the same CDR3. The genes are TRBV27 and TRBJ1-3; D is unresolved. The germline CDR1 and CDR2 sequences are MNHEY and SMNVEV (reference sequence). CDR3 length: 13 amino acids. The ends were cut back, 5 bases at V and 4 bases at J, with 9 bases in the middle. The DNA of the CDR3 is TGTGCCAGCAGTCCCAGCGGAGGAAACACCATATATTTT. Amino acid sequence: CASSPSGGNTIYF.

This clone was observed once. V and J are TRBV14 and TRBJ2-5; 10 nucleotides agree with TRBD2. Germline loops: CDR1 SGHDN, CDR2 FVKESK. The CDR3 is made up of 15 amino acids. The V gene end was trimmed by 4 bases and the J gene end by 1 base; junction bases not matched to a gene: 3. The CDR3 coding sequence is TGTGCCAGCAGCCTAGCGGGGGGCGTCCAAGAGACCCAGTACTTC. This encodes CASSLAGGVQETQYF.

This rearrangement joins TRBV5-1 to TRBJ2-7; 14 nucleotides match TRBD2. V lost 6 bases, J lost 5 bases, and 4 bases stayed unmatched. CDR3 length: 14 amino acids. Germline loops: CDR1 SGHRS, CDR2 YFSETQ. This chain's CDR3 is CASKGGLAGDEQYF. CDR3 DNA: TGCGCCAGCAAGGGGGGACTAGCGGGAGACGAGCAGTACTTC. Looking up the rest from reference TRBV5-1 and TRBJ2-7 gives the full variable domain: KAGVTQTPRYLIKTRGQQVTLSCSPISGHRSVSWYQQTPGQGLQFLFEYFSETQRNKGNFPGRFSGRQFSNSRSEMNVSTLELGDSALYLCASKGGLAGDEQYFGPGTRLTVT.

The genes are TRBV9 and TRBJ1-2; D might be TRBD1 (5 bases). CDR1 SGDLS and CDR2 YYNGEE come from the germline V gene. This CDR3 has 17 amino acids. The V and J ends lost 4 bases and 0 bases respectively, with 19 bases between them. In DNA, the CDR3 is TGTGCCAGCAGCCCCTTGGGGGGAACGTCCTCTAACTATGGCTACACCTTC. This codes for CASSPLGGTSSNYGYTF.

In this sample, this clone turned up a few times. The genes are TRBV11-3 and TRBJ1-2; 7 bases map to TRBD1. The germline CDR1 and CDR2 sequences are SGHNT and YENEEA. The junction had 0 bases not matched to a gene; V was cut back by 1 base and J by 4 bases. The CDR3 sequence is 13 residues long. DNA for the CDR3: TGTGCCAGCAGCTTAGCAGGGGGCTATGGCTACACCTTC. It codes for CASSLAGGYGYTF.

The chain is built from TRBV4-2 and TRBJ2-5, with 13 bases fitting TRBD2. J lost 0 bases, V lost 1 base, and 11 bases had no gene match. The germline CDR1 and CDR2 sequences are LGHNA and YNFKEQ. The CDR3 runs to 20 residues. CDR3 amino acids: CASSQGLLAGGPWYQETQYF. The CDR3 DNA reads as TGTGCCAGCAGCCAAGGTTTACTAGCGGGAGGGCCCTGGTACCAAGAGACCCAGTACTTC.

This chain links TRBV2 with TRBJ2-5, with D possibly TRBD2 on 6 matching bases. The V gene's germline CDR1 is SNHLY and CDR2 FYNNEI. V was pared by 6 bases and J by 3 bases, with 17 bases between. The CDR3 covers 15 residues. Here the CDR3 DNA reads TGTGCCAGCAGGAGAAAGACTAGGGTTGAAGAGACCCAGTACTTC. Translated: CASRRKTRVEETQYF.

The chain combines TRBV7-9 with TRBJ2-1, with 9 nucleotides matching TRBD2. Germline CDR1 SEHNR, CDR2 FQNEAQ (reference sequence). Trimming at V came to 1 base and at J to 5 bases, leaving 3 bases not matched to a gene. There are 15 residues in the CDR3. As DNA, the CDR3 is TGTGCCAGCAGCTTAGGACTAGCGGATCACAATGAGCAGTTCTTC. This codes for CASSLGLADHNEQFF.

This clone was observed a single time. The CDR3 bases are TGTGCCAGCAGTGACGGGACAGGGGGCAATTCACCCCTCCACTTT. It specifies CASSDGTGGNSPLHF. The J gene is TRBJ1-6, the V gene TRBV6-4; 12 bases fit TRBD1. The germline CDR1 and CDR2 sequences are MRHNA and SNTAGT. This CDR3 is built from 15 residues. The V segment lost 2 bases and the J segment 7 bases; nucleotides outside the gene matches: 0.

In this sample, this clone turned up once. Written as DNA, the CDR3 is TGCAGCACTAGGTCGACGGTGGGCGGACAGTCTGGCTACACCTTC. Translated, it gives CSTRSTVGGQSGYTF. The chain is built from TRBV29-1 and TRBJ1-2; a possible D gene is TRBD1 (6 bases). Trimming pared 8 bases from V and 7 bases from J, leaving 26 bases between. This CDR3 comprises 15 residues. CDR1 is SQVTM, CDR2 ANQGSEA, per germline.

The chain employs TRBV11-2 and TRBJ1-1; 8 positions match TRBD1. The CDR3 contains 15 residues. Trimming took 3 bases from V and 4 from J; bases not matched to a gene: 7. Germline CDR1 is SGHAT and CDR2 is FQNNGV. The CDR3 reads CASSFGPGGVTEAFF. In DNA, the CDR3 is TGTGCCAGCAGCTTTGGGCCAGGGGGCGTCACTGAAGCTTTCTTT.

This clone has only a few counts. The genes are TRBV19 and TRBJ2-1, with TRBD2 identical over 9 bases. J lost 9 bases, V lost 5 bases, and 14 bases had no gene match. Germline V lookup: CDR1 LNHDA, CDR2 SQIVND (reference sequence). The CDR3 consists of 16 residues. The CDR3 sequence is CASSPLGAGGLAEQFF. The CDR3 nucleotides are TGTGCCAGTAGTCCCCTGGGGGCGGGGGGGCTGGCTGAGCAGTTCTTC.

This clone was recorded a few times. Here the CDR3 DNA reads TGTGCCAGCAGCTTAGTCGGGGGCTCCTACGAGCAGTACTTC. Translated, it gives CASSLVGGSYEQYF. This chain links TRBV7-2 with TRBJ2-7; the D gene is possibly TRBD2 (6 bases). CDR3 length equals 14 residues. CDR1 and CDR2 from the germline V gene are SGHTA and FQGNSA. V was trimmed by 1 base and J by 0 bases, leaving 7 bases between them.

The CDR3 region has the DNA TGTGCCAGCAGCTTTGTCAGGGAGGCTCAGCAGTACTTC. This sequence encodes CASSFVREAQQYF. V usage is TRBV7-9 and J usage is TRBJ2-7; D might be TRBD2 (6 bases). V was trimmed by 3 bases and J by 8 bases, leaving 14 bases between them. Germline V gene data show CDR1 as SEHNR and CDR2 as FQNEAQ (reference sequence). The CDR3 is 13 residues long.

The V call is TRBV7-9, the J call TRBJ2-5; 11 nucleotides line up with TRBD1. CDR3 length: 16 amino acids. Germline V CDR1 and CDR2: SEHNR, FQNEAQ (reference sequence). The trim removed 5 bases at V and 5 bases at J, leaving 10 bases unmatched. This chain's CDR3 is CASSPPDRGLGETQYF. CDR3 in DNA: TGTGCCAGCAGCCCACCGGACAGGGGGCTCGGCGAGACCCAGTACTTC.